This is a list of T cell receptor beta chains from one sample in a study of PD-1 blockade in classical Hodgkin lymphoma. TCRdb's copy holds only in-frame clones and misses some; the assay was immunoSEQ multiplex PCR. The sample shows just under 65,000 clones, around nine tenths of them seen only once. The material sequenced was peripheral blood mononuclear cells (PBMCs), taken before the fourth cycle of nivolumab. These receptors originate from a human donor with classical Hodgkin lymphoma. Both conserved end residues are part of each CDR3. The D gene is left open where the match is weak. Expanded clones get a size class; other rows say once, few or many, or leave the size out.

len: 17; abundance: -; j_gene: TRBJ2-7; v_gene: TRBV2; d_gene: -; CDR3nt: TGTGCCAGCATAGGAGAGAGTGATAGCCTGAGGGAGTACGAGCAGTACTTC; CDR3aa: CASIGESDSLREYEQYF
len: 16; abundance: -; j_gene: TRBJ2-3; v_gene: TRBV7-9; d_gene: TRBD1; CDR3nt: TGTGCCAGCAGCCCCAGGTCGACAGGGCGCACAGATACGCAGTATTTT; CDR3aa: CASSPRSTGRTDTQYF
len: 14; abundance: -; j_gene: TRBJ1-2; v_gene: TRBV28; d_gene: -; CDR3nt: TGTGCCAGCAGCGGCGGGACGGTCCTCTATGGCTACACCTTC; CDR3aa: CASSGGTVLYGYTF
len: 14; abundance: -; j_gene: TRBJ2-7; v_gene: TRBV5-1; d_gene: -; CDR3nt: TGCGCCAGCAGCTTGACCGACAGGTTCCACGAGCAGTACTTC; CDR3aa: CASSLTDRFHEQYF
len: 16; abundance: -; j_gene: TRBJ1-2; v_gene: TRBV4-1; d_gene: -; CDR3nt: TGCGCCAGCAGCCAAGGTTTTCTAGGAAAAAACTATGGCTACACCTTC; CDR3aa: CASSQGFLGKNYGYTF
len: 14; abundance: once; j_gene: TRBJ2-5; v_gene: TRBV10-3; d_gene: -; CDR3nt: TGTGCCATCAGTGATAGAAGGGTTGTGGAGACCCAGTACTTC; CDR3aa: CAISDRRVVETQYF
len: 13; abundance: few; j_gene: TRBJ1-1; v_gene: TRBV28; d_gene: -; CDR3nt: TGTGCCAGCACCTTGGGACATACCACTGGAGCTTTCTTT; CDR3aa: CASTLGHTTGAFF
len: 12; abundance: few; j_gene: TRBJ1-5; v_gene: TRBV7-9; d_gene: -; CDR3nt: TGTGCCAGCAGCGGCCCTAATCAGCCCCAGCATTTT; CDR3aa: CASSGPNQPQHF
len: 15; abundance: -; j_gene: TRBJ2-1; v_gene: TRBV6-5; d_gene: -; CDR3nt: TGTGCCAGCAGTATAAGACTAGGGATATACAATGAGCAGTTCTTC; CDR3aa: CASSIRLGIYNEQFF
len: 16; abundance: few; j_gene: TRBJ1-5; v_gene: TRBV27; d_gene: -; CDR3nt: TGTGCCAGCAGTAACAACCGGGGACACGCCAATCAGCCCCAGCATTTT; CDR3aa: CASSNNRGHANQPQHF
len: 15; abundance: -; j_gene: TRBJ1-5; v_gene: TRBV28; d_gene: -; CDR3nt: TGTGCCAGCAGTTTTGTGTTCGGTCAAAATCAGCCCCAGCATTTT; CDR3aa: CASSFVFGQNQPQHF
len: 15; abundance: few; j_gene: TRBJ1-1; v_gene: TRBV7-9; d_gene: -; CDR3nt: TGTGCCAGCAGCTTAGCCCTTTCAGGGGCCCCTGAAGCTTTCTTT; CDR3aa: CASSLALSGAPEAFF
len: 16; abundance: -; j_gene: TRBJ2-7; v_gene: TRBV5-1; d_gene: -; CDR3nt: TGCGCCAGCAGCTCAATTCCTAGGACTACATCCTACGAGCAGTACTTC; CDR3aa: CASSSIPRTTSYEQYF
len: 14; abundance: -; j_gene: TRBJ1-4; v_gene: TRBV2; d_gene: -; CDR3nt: TGTGCCAGCAGTGGAGGAAACGTGGGTGAAAAACTGTTTTTT; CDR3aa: CASSGGNVGEKLFF
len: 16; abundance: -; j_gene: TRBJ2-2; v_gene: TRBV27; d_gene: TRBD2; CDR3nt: TGTGCCAGCAGTTTCCAACTAGCGCTAAACACCGGGGAGCTGTTTTTT; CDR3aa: CASSFQLALNTGELFF
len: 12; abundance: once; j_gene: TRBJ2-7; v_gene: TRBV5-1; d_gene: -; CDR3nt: TGCGCCAGCAGCTCCGGGTTCCACGAGCAGTACTTC; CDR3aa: CASSSGFHEQYF
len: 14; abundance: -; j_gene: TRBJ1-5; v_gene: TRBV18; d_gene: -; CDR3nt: TGTGCCAGCTCAGAATCAGGGAACAATCAGCCCCAGCATTTT; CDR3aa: CASSESGNNQPQHF
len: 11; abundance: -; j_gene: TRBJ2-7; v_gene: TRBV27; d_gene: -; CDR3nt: TGTGCCAGCAGTTTCTCCTACGAGCAGTACTTC; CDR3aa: CASSFSYEQYF
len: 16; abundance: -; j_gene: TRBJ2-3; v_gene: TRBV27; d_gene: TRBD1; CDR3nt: TGTGCCAGCAGTTTTTCCGGGACAGGGGGCGTAGATACGCAGTATTTT; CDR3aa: CASSFSGTGGVDTQYF
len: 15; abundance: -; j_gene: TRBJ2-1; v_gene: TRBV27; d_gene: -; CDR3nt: TGTGCCAGCAGAAACGGGGGAAGCTCCTACAATGAGCAGTTCTTC; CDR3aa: CASRNGGSSYNEQFF
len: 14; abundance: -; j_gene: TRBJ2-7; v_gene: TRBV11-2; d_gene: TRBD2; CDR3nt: TGTGCCAGCAGCCAAGGGAGGGGTGAAGACGAGCAGTACTTC; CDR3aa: CASSQGRGEDEQYF
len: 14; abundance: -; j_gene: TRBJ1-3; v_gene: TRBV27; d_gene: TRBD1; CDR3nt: TGTGCCAGCAGTCGCAGGGGGAAAGGAAACACCATATATTTT; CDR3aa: CASSRRGKGNTIYF
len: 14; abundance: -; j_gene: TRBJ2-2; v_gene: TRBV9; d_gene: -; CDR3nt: TGTGCCAGCAGCGACAGGGTCAACACCGGGGAGCTGTTTTTT; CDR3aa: CASSDRVNTGELFF
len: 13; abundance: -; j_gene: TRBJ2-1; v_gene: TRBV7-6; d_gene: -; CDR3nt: TGTGCCAGCAGCTTAGCGCAATTCAATGAGCAGTTCTTC; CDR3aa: CASSLAQFNEQFF
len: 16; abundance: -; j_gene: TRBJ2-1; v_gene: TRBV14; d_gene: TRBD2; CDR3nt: TGTGCCAGCAGCCAAGACGGCGGGAGCTCCTACAATGAGCAGTTCTTC; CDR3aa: CASSQDGGSSYNEQFF
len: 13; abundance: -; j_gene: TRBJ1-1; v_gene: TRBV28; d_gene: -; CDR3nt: TGTGCCAGCAGTTTATGGGGGAAGGTTGAAGCTTTCTTT; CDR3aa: CASSLWGKVEAFF
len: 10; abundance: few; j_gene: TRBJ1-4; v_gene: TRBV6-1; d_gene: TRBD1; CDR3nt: TGTGCCAGCAAACAGGGGAAACTGTTTTTT; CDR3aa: CASKQGKLFF
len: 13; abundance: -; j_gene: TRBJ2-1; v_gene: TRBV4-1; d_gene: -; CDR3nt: TGCGCCAGCAGCTCCCGGGACTACAATGAGCAGTTCTTC; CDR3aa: CASSSRDYNEQFF
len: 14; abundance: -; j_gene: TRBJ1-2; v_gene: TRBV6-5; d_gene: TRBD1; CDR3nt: TGTGCCAGCAGTTACTCGAGGGACAGCTATGGCTACACCTTC; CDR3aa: CASSYSRDSYGYTF
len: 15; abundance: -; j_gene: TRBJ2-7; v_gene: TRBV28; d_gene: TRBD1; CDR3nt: TGTGCCAGCACCCCCCAGGGGACAGGACACTACGAGCAGTACTTC; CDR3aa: CASTPQGTGHYEQYF
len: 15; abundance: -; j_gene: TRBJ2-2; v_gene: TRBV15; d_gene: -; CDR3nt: TGTGCCACCAGCGGGTGGGAGGACACCACCGGGGAGCTGTTTTTT; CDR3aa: CATSGWEDTTGELFF
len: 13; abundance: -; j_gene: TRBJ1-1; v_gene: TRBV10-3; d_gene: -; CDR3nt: TGTGCCAGCCAGACAGACTTGAACACTGAAGCTTTCTTT; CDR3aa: CASQTDLNTEAFF
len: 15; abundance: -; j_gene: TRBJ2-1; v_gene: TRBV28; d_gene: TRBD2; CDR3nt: TGTGCCAGCAGCAACGGACTAGGCCGCACAGGTGAGCAGTTCTTC; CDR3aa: CASSNGLGRTGEQFF
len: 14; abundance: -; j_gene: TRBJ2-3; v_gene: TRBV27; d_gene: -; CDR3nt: TGTGCCAGCAGCCTGACCGGGCCACGATATACGCAGTATTTT; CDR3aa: CASSLTGPRYTQYF
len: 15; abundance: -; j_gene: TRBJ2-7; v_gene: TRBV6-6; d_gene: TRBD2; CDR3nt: TGTGCCAGCAGGCCTAGCGGGGGGAGCTCCTACGAGCAGTACTTC; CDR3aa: CASRPSGGSSYEQYF
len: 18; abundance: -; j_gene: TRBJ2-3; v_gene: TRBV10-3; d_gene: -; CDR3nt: TGTGCCATCAGTGATCGGCTCGGGGACAGCGGGCTCACAGATACGCAGTATTTT; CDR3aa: CAISDRLGDSGLTDTQYF
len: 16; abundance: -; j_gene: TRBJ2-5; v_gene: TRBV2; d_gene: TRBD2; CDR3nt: TGTGCCAGCAGTGGTCGGACTAGCACATCATCAGGGACCCAGTACTTC; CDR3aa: CASSGRTSTSSGTQYF
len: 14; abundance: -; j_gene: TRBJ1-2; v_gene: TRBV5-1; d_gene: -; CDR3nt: TGCGCCAGCAGCCCGGACACGGTATCATATGGCTACACCTTC; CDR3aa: CASSPDTVSYGYTF
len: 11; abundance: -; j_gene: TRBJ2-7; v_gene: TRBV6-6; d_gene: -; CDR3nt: TGTGCCAGCACCTCCCTGGGCGAGCAGTACTTC; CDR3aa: CASTSLGEQYF
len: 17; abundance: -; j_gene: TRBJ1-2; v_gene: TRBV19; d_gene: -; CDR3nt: TGTGCCAGTAAAACCCCAGGCGGCATCTTTACAAACTATGGCTACACCTTC; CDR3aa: CASKTPGGIFTNYGYTF
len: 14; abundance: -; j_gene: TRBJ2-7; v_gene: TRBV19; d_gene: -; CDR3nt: TGTGCCAGTAGTATAGATCTGGGTTTCTACGAGCAGTACTTC; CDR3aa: CASSIDLGFYEQYF
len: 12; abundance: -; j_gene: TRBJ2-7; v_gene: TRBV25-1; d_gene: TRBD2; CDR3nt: TGTGCCAGCACGGCGGGGGGGGGTGAGCAGTACTTC; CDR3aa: CASTAGGGEQYF
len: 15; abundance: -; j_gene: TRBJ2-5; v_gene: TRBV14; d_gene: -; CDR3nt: TGTGCCAGCAGCCAAGGACTAGGCGGAATGGAGACCCAGTACTTC; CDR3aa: CASSQGLGGMETQYF
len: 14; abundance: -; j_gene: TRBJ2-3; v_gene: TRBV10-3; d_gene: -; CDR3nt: TGTGCCATGAGACAGGGAGGGTACACAGATACGCAGTATTTT; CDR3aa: CAMRQGGYTDTQYF
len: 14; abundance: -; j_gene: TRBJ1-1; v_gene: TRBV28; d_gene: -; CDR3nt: TGTGCCAGCAGTTCACCCGAGGGGCAGGGGAAAGCTTTCTTT; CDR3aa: CASSSPEGQGKAFF
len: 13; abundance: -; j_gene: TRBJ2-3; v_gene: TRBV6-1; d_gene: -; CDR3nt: TGTGCCAGCAGTGTCGGACAGTCAGATACGCAGTATTTT; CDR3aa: CASSVGQSDTQYF
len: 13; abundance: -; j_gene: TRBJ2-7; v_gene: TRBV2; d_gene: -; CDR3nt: TGTGCCAGCAGTGAATACTCCCCCTACGAGCAGTACTTC; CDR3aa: CASSEYSPYEQYF
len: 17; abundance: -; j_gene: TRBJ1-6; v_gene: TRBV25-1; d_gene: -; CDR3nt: TGTGCCAGCAGTGATTTGCTATCCGGGACGGAGAATTCACCCCTCCACTTT; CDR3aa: CASSDLLSGTENSPLHF
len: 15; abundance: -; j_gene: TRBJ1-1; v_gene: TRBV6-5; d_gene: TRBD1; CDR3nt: TGTGCCAGCAGTTACTCCGGACAGGGGGGGACTGAAGCTTTCTTT; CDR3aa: CASSYSGQGGTEAFF
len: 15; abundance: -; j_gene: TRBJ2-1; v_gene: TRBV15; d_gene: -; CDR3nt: TGTGCCACCAGCAGAGATCTCGGCCTAGCGCTCGAGCAGTTCTTC; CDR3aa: CATSRDLGLALEQFF
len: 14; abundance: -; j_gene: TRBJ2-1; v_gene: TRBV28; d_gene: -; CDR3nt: TGTGCCAGCAGTTTAGCGAGCTCCTACAATGAGCAGTTCTTC; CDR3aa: CASSLASSYNEQFF
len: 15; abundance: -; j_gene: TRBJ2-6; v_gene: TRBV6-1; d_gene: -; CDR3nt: TGTGCCAGCAGCCTCGGGAGCTCTGGGGCCAACGTCCTGACTTTC; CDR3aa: CASSLGSSGANVLTF
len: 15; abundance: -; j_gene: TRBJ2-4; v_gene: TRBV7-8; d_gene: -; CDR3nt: TGTGCCAGCAGCTTAGGTTCGGCCGTCTCAAACATTCAGTACTTC; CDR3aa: CASSLGSAVSNIQYF